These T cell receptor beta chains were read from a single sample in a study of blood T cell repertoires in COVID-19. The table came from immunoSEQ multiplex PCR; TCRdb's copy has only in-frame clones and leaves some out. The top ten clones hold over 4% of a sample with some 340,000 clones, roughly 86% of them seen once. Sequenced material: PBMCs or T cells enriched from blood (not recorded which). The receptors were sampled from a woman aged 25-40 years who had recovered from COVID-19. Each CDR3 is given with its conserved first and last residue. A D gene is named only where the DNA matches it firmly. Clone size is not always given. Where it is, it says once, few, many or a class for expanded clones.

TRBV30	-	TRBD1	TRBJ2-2	CAWTDRVITGELFF	TGTGCCTGGACGGACAGGGTGATTACCGGGGAGCTGTTTTTT
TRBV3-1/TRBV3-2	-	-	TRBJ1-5	CASSQGGQPGFEPQHF	TGTGCCAGCAGCCAAGGCGGACAGCCTGGGTTTGAGCCCCAGCATTTT
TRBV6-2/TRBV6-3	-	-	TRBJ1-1	CASSWTRYTEAFF	TGTGCCAGCAGTTGGACACGGTACACTGAAGCTTTCTTT
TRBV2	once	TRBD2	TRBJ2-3	CASTSVAGDQADTQYF	TGTGCCAGCACTTCGGTAGCGGGGGATCAGGCAGATACGCAGTATTTT
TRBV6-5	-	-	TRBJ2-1	CASSSTSLGAQFF	TGTGCCAGCAGTTCCACCTCTTTGGGGGCGCAGTTCTTC
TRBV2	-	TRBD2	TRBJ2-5	CASRPWTSGQETQYF	TGTGCCAGCAGACCTTGGACTAGCGGCCAAGAGACCCAGTACTTC
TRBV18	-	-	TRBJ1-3	CASSPSPDSGNTIYF	TGTGCCAGCTCACCGTCTCCGGACAGTGGAAACACCATATATTTT
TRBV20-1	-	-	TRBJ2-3	CSASATGGTDTQYF	TGCAGTGCTAGTGCGACAGGCGGCACAGATACGCAGTATTTT
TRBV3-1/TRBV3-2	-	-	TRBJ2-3	CASSQVGGRLGDTQYF	TGTGCCAGCAGCCAAGTGGGGGGGCGGTTGGGAGATACGCAGTATTTT
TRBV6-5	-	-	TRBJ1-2	CASGLSDGGDYGYTF	TGTGCCAGCGGCTTATCGGACGGGGGAGACTATGGCTACACCTTC
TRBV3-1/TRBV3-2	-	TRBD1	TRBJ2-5	CASSPQGLVGKTQYF	TGTGCCAGCAGCCCACAGGGGCTGGTGGGGAAGACCCAGTACTTC
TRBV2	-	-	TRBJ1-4	CASSVRAGDEKLFF	TGTGCCAGCAGTGTCCGGGCGGGAGATGAAAAACTGTTTTTT
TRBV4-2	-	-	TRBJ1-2	CASTYGGDNYGYTF	TGTGCCAGCACCTACGGCGGGGATAACTATGGCTACACCTTC
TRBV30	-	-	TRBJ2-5	CAWSPPGLGTGRGTQYF	TGTGCCTGGAGTCCACCGGGACTTGGCACGGGAAGGGGGACCCAGTACTTC
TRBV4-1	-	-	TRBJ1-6	CASSQDPTGRSPLHF	TGCGCCAGCAGCCAAGATCCCACAGGGCGCTCACCCCTCCACTTT
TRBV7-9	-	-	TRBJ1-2	CASSLAMGPNYGYTF	TGTGCCAGCAGCTTAGCGATGGGGCCTAACTATGGCTACACCTTC
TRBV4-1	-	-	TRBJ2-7	CASSQSQGYEQYF	TGCGCCAGCAGCCAGTCGCAGGGATATGAGCAGTACTTC
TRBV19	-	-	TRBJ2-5	CASSITGSPETQYF	TGTGCCAGTAGTATTACAGGGTCCCCAGAGACCCAGTACTTC
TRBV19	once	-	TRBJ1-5	CASSIAPSRNQPQHF	TGTGCCAGTAGTATCGCACCTAGCCGCAATCAGCCCCAGCATTTT
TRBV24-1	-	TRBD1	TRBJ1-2	CATSRRGTVGYTF	TGTGCCACCAGCCGCAGGGGGACGGTGGGCTACACCTTC
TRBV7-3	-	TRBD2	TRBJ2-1	CASRLAGGPSNEQFF	TGTGCCAGCAGACTAGCGGGGGGGCCCTCCAATGAGCAGTTCTTC
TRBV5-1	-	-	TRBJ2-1	CASSLGPYNEQFF	TGCGCCAGCAGCTTGGGGCCGTACAATGAGCAGTTCTTC
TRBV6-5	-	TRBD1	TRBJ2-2	CASSEGQGWTGELFF	TGTGCCAGCAGCGAGGGACAGGGGTGGACCGGGGAGCTGTTTTTT
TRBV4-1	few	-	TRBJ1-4	CASSYIRGSGEKLFF	TGCGCCAGCAGCTACATCAGGGGTAGTGGTGAAAAACTGTTTTTT
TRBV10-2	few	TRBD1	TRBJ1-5	CASSGDREVRQPQHF	TGCGCCAGCAGCGGAGACAGGGAGGTACGTCAGCCCCAGCATTTT
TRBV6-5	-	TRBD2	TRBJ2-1	CASSTGTSSYNEQFF	TGTGCCAGCAGTACCGGGACTAGCTCCTACAATGAGCAGTTCTTC
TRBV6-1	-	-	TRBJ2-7	CASSEVQTYEQYF	TGTGCCAGCAGTGAAGTGCAGACCTACGAGCAGTACTTC
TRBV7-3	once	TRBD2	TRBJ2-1	CASSFSGSGAEQFF	TGTGCCAGCAGCTTCTCCGGTAGCGGGGCTGAGCAGTTCTTC
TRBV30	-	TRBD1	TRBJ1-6	CAWREGDRGFNSPLHF	TGTGCCTGGAGGGAGGGGGACAGGGGGTTTAATTCACCCCTCCACTTT